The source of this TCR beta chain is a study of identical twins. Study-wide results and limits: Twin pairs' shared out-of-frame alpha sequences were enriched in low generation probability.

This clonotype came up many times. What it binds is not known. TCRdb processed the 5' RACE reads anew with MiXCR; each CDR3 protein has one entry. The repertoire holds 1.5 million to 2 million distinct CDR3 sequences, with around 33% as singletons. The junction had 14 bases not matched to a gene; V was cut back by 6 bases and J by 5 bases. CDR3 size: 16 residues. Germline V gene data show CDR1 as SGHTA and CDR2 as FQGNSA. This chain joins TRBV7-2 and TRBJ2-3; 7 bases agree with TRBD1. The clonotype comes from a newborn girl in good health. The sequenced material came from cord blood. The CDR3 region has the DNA TGTGCCAGCAGACCCTGGGGGACAGAGGGGAAAGATACGCAGTATTTT. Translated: CASRPWGTEGKDTQYF.